This T cell receptor (beta chain) was recorded in a study of identical twins. Study-wide results and limits: Excess sharing by twins proved weaker in beta out-of-frame sequences.

MiXCR, run by TCRdb on the 5' RACE reads, gives a single entry per CDR3 protein. This repertoire shows about 290,000 distinct CDR3 sequences, roughly 10% found once; its top ten account for around 7.1%. The CDR3 has 17 amino acids. The V and J ends lost 3 bases and 4 bases respectively, with 18 bases between them. Germline CDR1 LGHNA, CDR2 YSLEER. This clonotype was picked up many times. Its target is not known. Among all donors, each was a healthy Caucasian. In addition, the sample was reused for a study of yellow fever vaccine responses in identical twins.

J is TRBJ2-2 and V is TRBV4-3, with D possibly matching TRBD2 (6 bases). Sequenced sample: CD8+ T cells sorted from blood. The source of this sequence is a young woman in good health. The CDR3 DNA reads as TGCGCCAGCAGCCAGTCGCCCAGCGGAGCGGGCACCGGGGAGCTGTTTTTT. This gives the protein CASSQSPSGAGTGELFF.